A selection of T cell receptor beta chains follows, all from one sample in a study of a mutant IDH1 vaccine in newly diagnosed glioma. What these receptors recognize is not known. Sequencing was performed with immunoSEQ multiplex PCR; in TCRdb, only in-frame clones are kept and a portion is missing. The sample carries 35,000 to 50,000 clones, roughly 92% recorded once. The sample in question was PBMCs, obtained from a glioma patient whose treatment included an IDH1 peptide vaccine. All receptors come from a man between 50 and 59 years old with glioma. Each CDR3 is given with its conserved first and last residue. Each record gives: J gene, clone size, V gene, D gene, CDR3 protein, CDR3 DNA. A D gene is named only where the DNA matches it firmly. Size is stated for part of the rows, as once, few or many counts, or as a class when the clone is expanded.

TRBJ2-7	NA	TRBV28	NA	CASSRGYYEQYF	TGTGCCAGCAGCCGGGGGTATTACGAGCAGTACTTC
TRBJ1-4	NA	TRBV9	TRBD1	CASSVWDRGNEKLFF	TGTGCCAGCAGCGTCTGGGACAGGGGGAATGAAAAACTGTTTTTT
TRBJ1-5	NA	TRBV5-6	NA	CASSLGGGNQPQHF	TGTGCCAGCAGCTTGGGGGGTGGCAATCAGCCCCAGCATTTT
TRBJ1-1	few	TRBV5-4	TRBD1	CASSGGQGRGAAFF	TGTGCCAGCAGCGGCGGACAGGGGAGGGGGGCAGCTTTCTTT
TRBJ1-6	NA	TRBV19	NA	CASSTTGNLYNSPLHF	TGTGCCAGTAGTACGACCGGGAACCTATATAATTCACCCCTCCACTTT
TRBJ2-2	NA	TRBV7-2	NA	CASSLVVLINTGELFF	TGTGCCAGCAGCTTAGTAGTGCTGATCAACACCGGGGAGCTGTTTTTT
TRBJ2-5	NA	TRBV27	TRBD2	CASSPAGGRGQETQYF	TGTGCCAGCAGTCCGGCGGGGGGCAGGGGCCAAGAGACCCAGTACTTC
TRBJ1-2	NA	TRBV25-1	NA	CASKSDTNYGYTF	TGTGCCAGCAAGTCCGACACCAACTATGGCTACACCTTC
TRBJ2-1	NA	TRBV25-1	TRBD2	CATTRRLAVNNEQFF	TGTGCCACCACCCGCCGCCTAGCGGTAAACAATGAGCAGTTCTTC
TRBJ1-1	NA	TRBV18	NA	CASSPPGQGGLVAFF	TGTGCCAGCTCACCACCTGGGCAGGGCGGTTTAGTAGCTTTCTTT
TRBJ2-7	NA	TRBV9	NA	CASSVADSEQYF	TGTGCCAGCAGCGTAGCTGATTCCGAGCAGTACTTC
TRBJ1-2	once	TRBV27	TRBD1	CASRPTGGAGDYGYTF	TGTGCCAGCAGGCCGACAGGGGGCGCGGGGGACTATGGCTACACCTTC
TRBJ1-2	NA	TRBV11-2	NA	CASSPALLGYYGYTF	TGTGCCAGCAGCCCGGCCCTTTTAGGGTACTATGGCTACACCTTC